This T cell receptor beta chain is from a study of shared clonotypes between healthy human individuals. Study at large: Per donor, CD8 memory used one plate, CD8 naive used two, CD4 memory used three and CD4 naive used three.

As defined, naive CD8 cells were CD45RO-negative and positively selected for CCR7, with terminally differentiated effector memory CD45RA+ cells excluded. TCRdb keeps only in-frame clones here, not all; method: immunoSEQ multiplex PCR. The sample lists about 2 million clones, around 96% seen once, with 0.9% to 1.3% in the top ten. Between the trimmed V and J ends, which lost 8 bases and 1 base, there was a span of 14 bases. The germline CDR1 and CDR2 sequences are MGHDK and SYGVNS. CDR3 size: 15 residues. With regard to this clone: Its antigen remains unknown.

Study outcomes and limitations: With four donors compared, roughly 5% of naive CD4 clonotypes were shared. Non-shared clonotypes had lower generation probabilities than those shared by all four donors.

The material sequenced was naive CD8+ T cells sorted from blood. V usage is TRBV25-1 and J usage is TRBJ2-2; D remains unclear. The clonotype originates from a man aged 18 to 29 in good health. This chain's CDR3 is CASSPPGLNTGELFF. Here the CDR3 DNA reads TGTGCCAGCTCCCCGCCTGGGCTGAACACCGGGGAGCTGTTTTTT.